A selection of T cell receptor beta chains follows, all from one sample in a study of blood T cell repertoires in COVID-19. TCRdb's table, derived via immunoSEQ multiplex PCR, lists solely in-frame clones and lacks some. Of 35,000 to 45,000 clones in the sample, more than 80% were seen once. Source material: peripheral blood. The origin of the receptors is a man aged 50 to 60 with COVID-19, enrolled during active disease. CDR3s include the opening cysteine and the closing phenylalanine or tryptophan. The order of the fields is V gene, D gene, J gene, clone size, CDR3 DNA, CDR3 protein. A D gene is named only where the DNA matches it firmly. Not all rows give a size; the values are once, few, many and, for expanded clones, a class.

TRBV2,NA,TRBJ2-5,NA,TGTGCCAGCAGTGAAGGCCGGGAGACCCAGTACTTC,CASSEGRETQYF
TRBV11-3,TRBD2,TRBJ2-5,NA,TGTGCCAGCAGCTCGCAAGCGGGATCTATGACCCAGTACTTC,CASSSQAGSMTQYF
TRBV6-1,NA,TRBJ1-2,NA,TGTGCCAGCAGTGAAGCGACGGAGGGTCCCTATGGCTACACCTTC,CASSEATEGPYGYTF
TRBV30,NA,TRBJ1-5,NA,TGTGCCTGGAGTCCCACAGGGTTGGCGCCCCAGCATTTT,CAWSPTGLAPQHF
TRBV10-3,NA,TRBJ1-2,NA,TGTGCCATCAGTGATGGCAGGGCCTATGGCTACACCTTC,CAISDGRAYGYTF
TRBV27,TRBD2,TRBJ2-1,NA,TGTGCCAGCGCCGGACTAGCGGGAGCGTTAGGGAATGAGCAGTTCTTC,CASAGLAGALGNEQFF
TRBV19,NA,TRBJ2-3,once,TGTGCCAGTACCCCCGGGACTACGGGACAATCAGATACGCAGTATTTT,CASTPGTTGQSDTQYF
TRBV12-3/TRBV12-4,NA,TRBJ1-3,NA,TGTGCCAGCAGTCGAGGGTCAGGAAACACCATATATTTT,CASSRGSGNTIYF
TRBV2,TRBD2,TRBJ2-1,NA,TGTGCCAGCAGGGTTTCCCCGGGACTAAAAAAGTTCTTC,CASRVSPGLKKFF
TRBV2,NA,TRBJ2-7,NA,TGTGCCAGCAGTGTACTAGCCGAGCAGTACTTC,CASSVLAEQYF
TRBV7-6,NA,TRBJ2-1,NA,TGTGCCAGCAGCTTAGGCAACCACCCGCGGAATGAGCAGTTCTTC,CASSLGNHPRNEQFF
TRBV6-2/TRBV6-3,TRBD1,TRBJ2-1,few,TGTGCCAGCAGTTTTTTCAGGGGGCGGATGCGGGATGGAGTGAATGAGCAGTTCTTC,CASSFFRGRMRDGVNEQFF
TRBV19,TRBD2,TRBJ2-3,NA,TGTGCCAGTAGTATAGATGGCGGTAGCGGGAGCACAGATACGCAGTATTTT,CASSIDGGSGSTDTQYF
TRBV18,TRBD1,TRBJ1-3,NA,TGTGCCAGCTCAACTTCGGACAGGGCCTCTGGAAACACCATATATTTT,CASSTSDRASGNTIYF
TRBV30,NA,TRBJ1-3,NA,TGTGCCTGGAGCCTAACTGGAAACACCATATATTTT,CAWSLTGNTIYF
TRBV28,NA,TRBJ1-5,NA,TGTGCCAGCAGTTCAGCAAGGCTAGGCAATCAGCCCCAGCATTTT,CASSSARLGNQPQHF
TRBV6-1,NA,TRBJ1-2,NA,TGTGCCAGCAGTGAATCGGGGTGGGGCTACACCTTC,CASSESGWGYTF
TRBV19,TRBD1,TRBJ2-1,NA,TGTGCCAGTAGTGGGACAGCCTACAATGAGCAGTTCTTC,CASSGTAYNEQFF
TRBV5-1,TRBD2,TRBJ2-1,NA,TGCGCCAGCGAGCTTTTGGGACTAGCTGATATAAGCTCCTACAATGAGCAGTTCTTC,CASELLGLADISSYNEQFF
TRBV5-1,TRBD1,TRBJ1-4,NA,TGCGCCAGCAGCTTTACAGGGGTCGGTGAAAAACTGTTTTTT,CASSFTGVGEKLFF
TRBV7-2,NA,TRBJ2-7,NA,TGTGCCAGCAGCCCGGACAGATTCACATACTACGAGCAGTACTTC,CASSPDRFTYYEQYF
TRBV19,NA,TRBJ2-2,NA,TGTGCCAGCGGACAGATAGACAACACCGGGGAGCTGTTTTTT,CASGQIDNTGELFF
TRBV19,NA,TRBJ1-2,NA,TGTGCCAGTAGTATCGGGTGGACGGACTTTGTTGGCTACACCTTC,CASSIGWTDFVGYTF
TRBV30,NA,TRBJ2-3,NA,TGTGCCTGGAGTGTGGGACTGAGCACAGATACGCAGTATTTT,CAWSVGLSTDTQYF
TRBV5-5,TRBD2,TRBJ2-2,NA,TGTGCCAGCAGCCGACTTGGGGGGGCCGGGGAGCTGTTTTTT,CASSRLGGAGELFF
TRBV5-4,NA,TRBJ1-5,NA,TGTGCCAGCAGCTTGGACGGTAGCAATCAGCCCCAGCATTTT,CASSLDGSNQPQHF
TRBV28,NA,TRBJ1-2,NA,TGTGCCAGCAGTCCCAGACCTCTAGAATTTATCTACACCTTC,CASSPRPLEFIYTF
TRBV5-1,TRBD1,TRBJ2-5,NA,TGCGCCAGCAGTCCTGACGGGACAGGGGGACCCAAGACCCAGTACTTC,CASSPDGTGGPKTQYF
TRBV4-3,TRBD2,TRBJ2-7,NA,TGCGCCAGCAGCCAAGATATAGCGGGAGCCCCCTACGAGCAGTACTTC,CASSQDIAGAPYEQYF
TRBV15,NA,TRBJ1-5,NA,TGTGCCACCAGCTCTTTGGGGCCTAATCAGCCCCAGCATTTT,CATSSLGPNQPQHF
TRBV1,NA,TRBJ2-2,NA,TGCACCAGCAGCCCTTTAACAGGGGGCAACACCGGGGAGCTGTTTTTT,CTSSPLTGGNTGELFF
TRBV9,NA,TRBJ1-2,NA,TGTGCCAGCAGCCGGTCGTCGGGGGTTGGCTACACCTTC,CASSRSSGVGYTF
TRBV2,TRBD1,TRBJ1-6,NA,TGTGCCAGCAGTGACGGGACAGGGGATTCACCCCTCCACTTT,CASSDGTGDSPLHF
TRBV7-3,TRBD2,TRBJ2-3,NA,TGTGCCAGCAGCTTAGGGGCGGGAGGCGCAGATACGCAGTATTTT,CASSLGAGGADTQYF
TRBV9,TRBD2,TRBJ2-5,NA,TGTGCCAGCAGCGGATGGACTAGCGAAGAGACCCAGTACTTC,CASSGWTSEETQYF
TRBV2,TRBD2,TRBJ2-5,NA,TGTGCCAGCAGCTTTCGGAGCGGGAGGGGGCCAGAGACCCAGTACTTC,CASSFRSGRGPETQYF
TRBV2,TRBD1,TRBJ2-5,once,TGTGCCAGCAGTACGGACAGGCAGAACCAAGAGACCCAGTACTTC,CASSTDRQNQETQYF
TRBV5-1,NA,TRBJ2-3,NA,TGCGCCAGCAGCTTGGATGGCTCCCAAAACACAGATACGCAGTATTTT,CASSLDGSQNTDTQYF
TRBV30,NA,TRBJ1-1,NA,TGTGCCTGGACCACAGGGTGGAACACTGAAGCTTTCTTT,CAWTTGWNTEAFF
TRBV18,TRBD2,TRBJ2-3,NA,TGTGCCAGCTCACTGACTAGCGCCCCAGATACGCAGTATTTT,CASSLTSAPDTQYF
TRBV27,NA,TRBJ2-3,NA,TGTGCCAGCAGTTTTCATCAGGGGGGCCGGGCGGGATCGCAGTATTTT,CASSFHQGGRAGSQYF
TRBV10-3,NA,TRBJ1-2,once,TGTGCCATCAGTGACCCCCGTGGAGGGGCAGGATATGGCTACACCTTC,CAISDPRGGAGYGYTF
TRBV27,TRBD2,TRBJ2-1,NA,TGTGCCAGCAGACCAGCGGGAGGTCCCGGCAATGAGCAGTTCTTC,CASRPAGGPGNEQFF
TRBV5-6,NA,TRBJ1-2,NA,TGTGCCAGCAGCTTGGATCTGGCAGGGGTCTATGGCTACACCTTC,CASSLDLAGVYGYTF
TRBV19,NA,TRBJ1-4,NA,TGTGCCAGTAGTTGGGCAGATTTTAATGAAAAACTGTTTTTT,CASSWADFNEKLFF
TRBV20-1,NA,TRBJ1-4,NA,TGCAGTGCCCCCATGCGGGAAAAACTGTTTTTT,CSAPMREKLFF
TRBV29-1,NA,TRBJ2-7,NA,TGCAGCGTTGAAGGGCCCCGGCCGGGTGAGCAGTACTTC,CSVEGPRPGEQYF